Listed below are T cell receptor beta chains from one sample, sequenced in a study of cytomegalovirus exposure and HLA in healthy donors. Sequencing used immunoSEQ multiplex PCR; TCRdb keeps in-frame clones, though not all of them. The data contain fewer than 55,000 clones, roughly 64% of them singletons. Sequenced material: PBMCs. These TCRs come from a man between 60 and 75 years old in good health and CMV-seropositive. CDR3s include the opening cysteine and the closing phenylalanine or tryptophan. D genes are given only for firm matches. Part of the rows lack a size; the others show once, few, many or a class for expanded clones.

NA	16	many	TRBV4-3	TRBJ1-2	CASSQDSGGGGVKYTF	TGCGCCAGCAGCCAAGATAGTGGAGGTGGTGGGGTTAAGTACACCTTC
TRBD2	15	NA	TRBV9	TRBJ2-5	CASSAGGSGSETQYF	TGTGCCAGCAGTGCGGGGGGGTCGGGATCAGAGACCCAGTACTTC
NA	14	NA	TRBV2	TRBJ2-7	CATWDSQTSYEQYF	TGTGCCACCTGGGACTCCCAAACTTCCTACGAGCAGTACTTC
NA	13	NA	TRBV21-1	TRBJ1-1	CASKWTAKCGAFF	TGTGCCAGTAAGTGGACAGCTAAATGTGGAGCTTTCTTT
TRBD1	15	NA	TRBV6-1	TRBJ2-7	CASSEPYRGPREQYF	TGTGCCAGCAGTGAACCTTACAGGGGCCCTAGGGAGCAGTACTTC
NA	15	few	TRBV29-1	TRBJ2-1	CSVEALATDYNEQFF	TGCAGCGTTGAGGCGCTAGCGACCGACTACAATGAGCAGTTCTTC
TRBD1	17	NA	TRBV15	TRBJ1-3	CATSRDLGGISGNTIYF	TGTGCCACCAGCAGAGATTTAGGGGGCATCTCTGGAAACACCATATATTTT
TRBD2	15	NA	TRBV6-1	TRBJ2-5	CASQGTSGSLETQYF	TGTGCCAGCCAGGGGACTAGCGGGAGTTTAGAGACCCAGTACTTC
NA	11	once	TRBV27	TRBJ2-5	CASSALGTQYF	TGTGCCAGCAGTGCTCTAGGGACCCAGTACTTC
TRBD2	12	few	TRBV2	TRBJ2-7	CASNRDYYEQYF	TGTGCCAGCAACCGGGACTACTACGAGCAGTACTTC
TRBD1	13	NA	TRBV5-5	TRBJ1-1	CASSRTGGTEAFF	TGTGCCAGCAGCCGGACAGGGGGCACTGAAGCTTTCTTT
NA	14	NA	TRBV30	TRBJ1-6	CAWSVIAYNSPLHF	TGTGCCTGGAGTGTAATAGCCTATAATTCACCCCTCCACTTT
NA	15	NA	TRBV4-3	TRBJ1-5	CASSQDRAPESAQHF	TGCGCCAGCAGCCAAGACAGGGCCCCGGAATCAGCCCAGCATTTT
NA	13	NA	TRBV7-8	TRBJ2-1	CASSYLGGGEQFF	TGTGCCAGCAGCTATTTGGGGGGAGGAGAGCAGTTCTTC